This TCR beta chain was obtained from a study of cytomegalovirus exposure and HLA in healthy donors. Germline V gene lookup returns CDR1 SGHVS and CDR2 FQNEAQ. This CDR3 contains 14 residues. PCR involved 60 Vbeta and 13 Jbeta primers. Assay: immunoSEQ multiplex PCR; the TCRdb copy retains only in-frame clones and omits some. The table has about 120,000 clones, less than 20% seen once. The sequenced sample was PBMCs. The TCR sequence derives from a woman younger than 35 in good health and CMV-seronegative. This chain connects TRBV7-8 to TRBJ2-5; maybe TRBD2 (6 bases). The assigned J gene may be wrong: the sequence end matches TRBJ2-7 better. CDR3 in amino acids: CASSPWRDGYEQYF. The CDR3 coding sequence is TGTGCCAGCAGCCCCTGGAGGGACGGCTACGAGCAGTACTTC.